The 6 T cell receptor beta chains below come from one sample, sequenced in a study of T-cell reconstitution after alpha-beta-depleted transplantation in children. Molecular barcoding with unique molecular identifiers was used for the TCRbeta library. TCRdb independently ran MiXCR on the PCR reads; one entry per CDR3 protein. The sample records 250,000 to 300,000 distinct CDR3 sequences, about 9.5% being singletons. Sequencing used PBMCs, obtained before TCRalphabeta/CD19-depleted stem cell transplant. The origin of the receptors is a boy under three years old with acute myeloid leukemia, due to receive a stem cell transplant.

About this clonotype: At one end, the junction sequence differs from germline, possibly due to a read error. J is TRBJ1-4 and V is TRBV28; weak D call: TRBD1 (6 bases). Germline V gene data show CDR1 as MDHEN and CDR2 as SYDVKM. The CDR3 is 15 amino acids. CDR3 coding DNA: TGTGCTAGCAGTGTGGGGGGCGCAACTAATGAAAAACTGTTTTTT. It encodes CASSVGGATNEKLFF.

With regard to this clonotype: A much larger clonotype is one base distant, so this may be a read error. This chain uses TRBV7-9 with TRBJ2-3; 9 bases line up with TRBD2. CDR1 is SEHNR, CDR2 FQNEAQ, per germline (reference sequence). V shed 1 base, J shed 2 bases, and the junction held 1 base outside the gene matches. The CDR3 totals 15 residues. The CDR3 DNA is TGTGCCAGCAGCTTAGAGCGGGGGGTCACAGATACGCAGTATTTT. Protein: CASSLERGVTDTQYF.

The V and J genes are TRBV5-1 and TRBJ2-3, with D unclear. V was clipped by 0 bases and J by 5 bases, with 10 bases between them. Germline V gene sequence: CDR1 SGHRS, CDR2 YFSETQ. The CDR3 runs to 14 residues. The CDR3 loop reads CASSLAVVGDTQYF. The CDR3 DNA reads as TGCGCCAGCAGCTTGGCCGTAGTTGGAGATACGCAGTATTTT. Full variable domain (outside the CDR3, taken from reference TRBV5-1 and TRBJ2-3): KAGVTQTPRYLIKTRGQQVTLSCSPISGHRSVSWYQQTPGQGLQFLFEYFSETQRNKGNFPGRFSGRQFSNSRSEMNVSTLELGDSALYLCASSLAVVGDTQYFGPGTRLTVL.

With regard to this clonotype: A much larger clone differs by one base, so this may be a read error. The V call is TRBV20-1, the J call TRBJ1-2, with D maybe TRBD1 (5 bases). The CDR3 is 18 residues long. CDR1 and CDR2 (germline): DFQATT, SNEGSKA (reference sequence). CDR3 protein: CSARDYVRLGDRIYVYTF. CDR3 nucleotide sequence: TGCAGTGCTAGAGATTATGTTCGTTTAGGTGACAGAATCTATGTCTACACCTTC.

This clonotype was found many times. CDR3 sequence reads: CSARDAANTIYF. Written as DNA, the CDR3 is TGCAGCGCAAGGGACGCCGCGAACACCATATATTTT. The chain has TRBV29-1 and TRBJ1-3; the D gene is possibly TRBD1 (5 bases). This CDR3 has 12 residues. Looked up from germline, CDR1 is SQVTM and CDR2 is ANQGSEA. V lost 7 bases to trimming and J lost 7 bases, with 14 bases between them.

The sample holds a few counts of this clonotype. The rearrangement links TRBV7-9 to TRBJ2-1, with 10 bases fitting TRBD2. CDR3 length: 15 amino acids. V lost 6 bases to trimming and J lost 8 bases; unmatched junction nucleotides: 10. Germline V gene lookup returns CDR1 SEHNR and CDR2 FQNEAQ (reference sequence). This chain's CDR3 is CASRSIAGGGYEQFF. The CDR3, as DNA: TGTGCCAGCAGGTCTATAGCGGGGGGCGGGTATGAGCAGTTCTTC.